This record looks at one TCR beta chain sequence and its context. The antigen is unknown. These data originate in a study of OX40 agonist ivuxolimab in advanced cancers. Looked up from germline, CDR1 is SGHNT and CDR2 is YENEEA. The CDR3 contains 14 residues. J was trimmed by 7 bases and V by 5 bases; bases with no gene match: 7. Using immunoSEQ multiplex PCR, the repertoire was profiled, and TCRdb retains in-frame clones only, with some absent. The data hold approximately 50,000 clones, with less than 90% observed a single time. Findings and caveats of the study: On average, CD8+ T cells had more expanded clones than CD4+.

The V call is TRBV11-3, the J call TRBJ1-5, with 8 bases matching TRBD1. Source: CD4+ or CD8+ T cells sorted from blood, taken in a trial of the OX40 agonist ivuxolimab. The clonotype was recovered from an adult with an advanced solid tumor such as melanoma, head and neck, liver or kidney cancer. CDR3 DNA: TGTGCCAGCAGCCCTGACAGGGGAGGACAGCCCCAGCATTTT. Protein: CASSPDRGGQPQHF.